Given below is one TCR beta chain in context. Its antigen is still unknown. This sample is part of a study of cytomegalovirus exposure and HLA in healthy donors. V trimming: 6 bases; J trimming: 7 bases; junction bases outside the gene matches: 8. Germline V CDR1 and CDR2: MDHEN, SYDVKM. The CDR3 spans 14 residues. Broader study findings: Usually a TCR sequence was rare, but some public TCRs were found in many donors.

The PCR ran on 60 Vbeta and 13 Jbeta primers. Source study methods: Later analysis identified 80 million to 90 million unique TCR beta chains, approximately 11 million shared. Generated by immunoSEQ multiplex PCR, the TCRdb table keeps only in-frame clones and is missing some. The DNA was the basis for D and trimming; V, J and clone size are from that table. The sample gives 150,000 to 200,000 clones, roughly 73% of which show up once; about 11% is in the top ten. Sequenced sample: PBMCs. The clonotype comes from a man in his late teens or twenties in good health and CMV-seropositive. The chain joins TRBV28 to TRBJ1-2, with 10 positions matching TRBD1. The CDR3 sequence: CASRPPGQGTGYTF. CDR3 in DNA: TGTGCCAGCAGGCCTCCGGGACAGGGGACTGGCTACACCTTC.